This T cell receptor beta chain derives from a study of T-cell reconstitution after alpha-beta-depleted transplantation in children listed by TCRdb under 2016. In terms of the full investigation: The study quantitatively tracked T-cell immune reconstitution after TCRalphabeta/CD19-depleted allogeneic hematopoietic cell transplantation in children using TCR repertoire profiling.

To prepare the library, PCR was applied. For sequencing, an Illumina HiSeq 2500 was employed. TCR library preparation used molecular barcoding, with unique molecular identifiers applied to normalize quantification of the TCRbeta repertoire. In-frame beta chains were kept once TCRdb had trimmed the public reads at Q25 with fastp and called clones with MiXCR. Duplicate CDR3 protein sequences are folded into a single record with the most common DNA and genes. A total of around 90,000 distinct CDR3 sequences appear in this sample, about a sixth of them only once. Together, the top ten hold 20% of the sample. For CDR1 and CDR2, the germline V gene lists SGHRS and YFSETQ. The CDR3 measures 13 amino acids from cysteine to phenylalanine. Only the CDR3 DNA is retained, 39 bases long and in frame from the first base. V is shortened by 4 bases, J by 6 bases, and the region joining them spans 11 bases. The sample's treatment or condition label is to be understood as: allogeneic hematopoietic cell transplantation with graft depleted of TCRalphabeta T cells and CD19 B cells. Transplant recipients were children who received TCRalphabeta/CD19-depleted allogeneic hematopoietic cell grafts.

Comment on this clonotype: No antigen is known for it. No clone much larger than this one lies a single base away; base qualities are absent.

Overall results and qualifications from the work: In some patients, the high TCRbeta diversity seen at day 60 was put down to recipient T cells and intrathymic progenitors that had survived conditioning. The apparently early recovery of alphabetaT-cell counts about two months after transplant reportedly depended on only several hundred rapidly expanded clones that came from non-depleted graft cells. The frequencies of hyperexpanded clones fell over the following months, and after one year, T-cell counts and TCRbeta diversity were mostly attributed to newly produced T cells.

This clonotype was obtained from a male patient under 10 years old who had a stem cell transplant for acute lymphoblastic leukemia, so the T cells may come from the graft donor. The sequence is built from TRBV5-1 and TRBJ2-1; the D element might be TRBD1 or TRBD2, as each aligns at 5 bases. Sequences were derived from PBMCs, mostly from graft donor cells, sampled 180 days after TCRalphabeta/CD19-depleted stem cell transplant. The encoded CDR3 is CASSLGRLNEQFF. The nucleotide sequence is TGCGCCAGCAGCCTGGGACGACTCAATGAGCAGTTCTTC.